This TCR beta chain was observed in a study of cytomegalovirus exposure and HLA in healthy donors. Primers for the PCR totalled 60 Vbeta and 13 Jbeta. Produced via immunoSEQ multiplex PCR; TCRdb's table is partial and in-frame only. The table has around 150,000 clones, roughly two thirds seen once. This clone was seen only a few times. The antigen remains undetermined. Points from the study as a whole: A missense variant in DCLRE1C was later tied to TCR beta V- and J-gene trimming. When presence/absence was analysed, sequencing depth was taken to be roughly uniform across donors. With further analysis later on, most CMV-associated TCR beta chains appeared HLA-restricted.

This CDR3 is 14 amino acids long. CDR1 and CDR2 from the germline V gene are MNHEY and SMNVEV (reference sequence). Trimming cost V 5 bases and J 4 bases; bases outside gene matches: 4. Nominal health characterized the donors when sampled, though unrecorded immune exposures were likely. This chain connects TRBV27 to TRBJ1-4; 7 positions agree with TRBD1. The sequence derives from a woman aged 18-29 years in good health and CMV-seropositive. The sequencing input was PBMCs. The CDR3 reads CASSAGTVNEKLFF. The CDR3 DNA reads as TGTGCCAGCAGTGCCGGGACAGTTAATGAAAAACTGTTTTTT.